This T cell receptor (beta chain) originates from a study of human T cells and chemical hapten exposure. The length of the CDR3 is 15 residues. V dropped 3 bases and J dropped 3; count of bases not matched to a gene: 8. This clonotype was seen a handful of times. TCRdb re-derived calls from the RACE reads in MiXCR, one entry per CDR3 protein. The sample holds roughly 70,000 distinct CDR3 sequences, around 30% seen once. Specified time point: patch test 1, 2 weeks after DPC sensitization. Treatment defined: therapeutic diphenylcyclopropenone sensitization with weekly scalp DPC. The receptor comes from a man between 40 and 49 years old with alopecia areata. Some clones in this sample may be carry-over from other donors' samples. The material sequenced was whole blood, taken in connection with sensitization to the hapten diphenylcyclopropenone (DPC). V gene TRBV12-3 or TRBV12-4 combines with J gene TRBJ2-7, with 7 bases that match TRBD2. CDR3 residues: CASSFWRGTLYEQYF. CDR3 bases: TGTGCCAGCAGTTTCTGGCGGGGGACTCTCTACGAGCAGTACTTC.